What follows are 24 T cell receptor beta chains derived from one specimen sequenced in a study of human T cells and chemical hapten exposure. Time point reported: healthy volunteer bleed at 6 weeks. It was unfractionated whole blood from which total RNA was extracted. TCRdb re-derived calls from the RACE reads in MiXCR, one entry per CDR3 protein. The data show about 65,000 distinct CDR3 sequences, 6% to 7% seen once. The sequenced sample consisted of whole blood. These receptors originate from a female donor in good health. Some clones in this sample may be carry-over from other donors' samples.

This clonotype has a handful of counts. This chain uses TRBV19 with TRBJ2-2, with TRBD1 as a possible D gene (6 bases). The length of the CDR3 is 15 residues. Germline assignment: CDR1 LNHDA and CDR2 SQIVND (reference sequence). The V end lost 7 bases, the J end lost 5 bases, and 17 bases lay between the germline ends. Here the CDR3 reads CASTEDRLGTGELFF. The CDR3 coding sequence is TGTGCCAGTACCGAAGACAGGCTTGGAACCGGGGAGCTGTTTTTT.

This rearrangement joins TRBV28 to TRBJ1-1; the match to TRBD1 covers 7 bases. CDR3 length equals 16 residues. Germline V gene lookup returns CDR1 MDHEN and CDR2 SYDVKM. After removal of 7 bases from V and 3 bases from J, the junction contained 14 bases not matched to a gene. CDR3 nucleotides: TGTGCCAGCACCTACCCAGGGGGTCTCGATGACACTGAAGCTTTCTTT. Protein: CASTYPGGLDDTEAFF.

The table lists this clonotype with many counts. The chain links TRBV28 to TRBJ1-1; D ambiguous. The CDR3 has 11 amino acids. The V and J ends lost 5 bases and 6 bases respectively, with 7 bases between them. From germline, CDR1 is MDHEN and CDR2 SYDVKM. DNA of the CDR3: TGTGCCAGCAGTGACATCTCTGAAGCTTTCTTT. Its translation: CASSDISEAFF.

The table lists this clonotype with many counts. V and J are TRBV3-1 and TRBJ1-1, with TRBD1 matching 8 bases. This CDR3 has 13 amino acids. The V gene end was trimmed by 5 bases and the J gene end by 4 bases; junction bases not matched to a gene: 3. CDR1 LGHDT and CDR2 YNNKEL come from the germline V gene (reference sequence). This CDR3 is CASSGQGFTEAFF. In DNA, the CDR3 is TGTGCCAGCAGCGGACAGGGTTTCACTGAAGCTTTCTTT.

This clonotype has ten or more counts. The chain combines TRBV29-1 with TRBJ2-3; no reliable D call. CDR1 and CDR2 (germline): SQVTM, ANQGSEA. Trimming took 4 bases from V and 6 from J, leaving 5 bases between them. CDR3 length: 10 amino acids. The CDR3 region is CSVAWDTQYF. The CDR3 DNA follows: TGCAGCGTTGCCTGGGATACGCAGTATTTT.

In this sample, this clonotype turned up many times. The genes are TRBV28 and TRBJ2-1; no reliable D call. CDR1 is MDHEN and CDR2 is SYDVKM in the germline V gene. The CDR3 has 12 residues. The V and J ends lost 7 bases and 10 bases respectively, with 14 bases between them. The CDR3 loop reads CASNVLEREQFF. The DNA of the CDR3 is TGTGCCAGCAACGTATTAGAAAGGGAGCAGTTCTTC.

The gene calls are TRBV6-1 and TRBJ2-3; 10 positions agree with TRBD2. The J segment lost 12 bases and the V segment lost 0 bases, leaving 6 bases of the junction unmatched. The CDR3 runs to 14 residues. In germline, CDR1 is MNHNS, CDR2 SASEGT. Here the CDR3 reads CASSEATGLAAQYF. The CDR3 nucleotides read TGTGCCAGCAGTGAAGCTACCGGACTAGCGGCTCAGTATTTT.

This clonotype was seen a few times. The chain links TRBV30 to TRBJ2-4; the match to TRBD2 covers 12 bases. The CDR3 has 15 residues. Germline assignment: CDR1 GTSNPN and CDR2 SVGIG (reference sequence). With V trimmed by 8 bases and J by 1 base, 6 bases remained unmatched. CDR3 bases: TGTGCCCTTTCTAGCGGGAGGGCGGCCAAAAACATTCAGTACTTC. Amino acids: CALSSGRAAKNIQYF.

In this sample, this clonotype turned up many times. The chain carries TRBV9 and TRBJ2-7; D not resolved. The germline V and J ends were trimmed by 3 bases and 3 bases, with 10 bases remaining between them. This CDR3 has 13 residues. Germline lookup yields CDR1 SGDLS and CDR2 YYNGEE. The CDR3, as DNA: TGTGCCAGCAGCGCCGGTAGGGACTACGAGCAGTACTTC. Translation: CASSAGRDYEQYF. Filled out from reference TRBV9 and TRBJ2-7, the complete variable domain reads DSGVTQTPKHLITATGQRVTLRCSPRSGDLSVYWYQQSLDQGLQFLIQYYNGEERAKGNILERFSAQQFPDLHSELNLSSLELGDSALYFCASSAGRDYEQYFGPGTRLTVT.

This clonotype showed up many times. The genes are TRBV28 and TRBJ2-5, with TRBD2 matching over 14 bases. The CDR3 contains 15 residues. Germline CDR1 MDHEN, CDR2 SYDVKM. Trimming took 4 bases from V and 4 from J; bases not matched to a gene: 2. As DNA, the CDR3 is TGTGCCAGCAGTTCCGGGACTAGCGGGAGAGAGACCCAGTACTTC. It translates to CASSSGTSGRETQYF. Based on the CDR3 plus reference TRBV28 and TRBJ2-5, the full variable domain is DVKVTQSSRYLVKRTGEKVFLECVQDMDHENMFWYRQDPGLGLRLIYFSYDVKMKEKGDIPEGYSVSREKKERFSLILESASTNQTSMYLCASSSGTSGRETQYFGPGTRLLVL.

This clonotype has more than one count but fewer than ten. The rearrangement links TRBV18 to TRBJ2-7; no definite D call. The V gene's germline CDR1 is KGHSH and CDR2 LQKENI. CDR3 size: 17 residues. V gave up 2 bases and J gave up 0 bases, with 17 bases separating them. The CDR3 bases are TGTGCCAGCTCACCATTCACCCCGCCTTGGAGCTCCTACGAGCAGTACTTC. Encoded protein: CASSPFTPPWSSYEQYF.

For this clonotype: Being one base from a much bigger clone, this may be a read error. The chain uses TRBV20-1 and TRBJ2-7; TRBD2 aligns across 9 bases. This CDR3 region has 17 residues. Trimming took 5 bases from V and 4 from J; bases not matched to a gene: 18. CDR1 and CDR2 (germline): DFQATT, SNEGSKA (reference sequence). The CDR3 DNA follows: TGCAGTGCTTTCCCGGGACAAGCGGGAGGCGGCGGGTACGAGCAGTACTTC. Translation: CSAFPGQAGGGGYEQYF.

CDR3 sequence (DNA): TGTGCCAGCAGTGAGGCCGGTACGGTCGAGCAGTACTTC. This codes for CASSEAGTVEQYF. This chain connects TRBV25-1 to TRBJ2-7; no firm D call. The CDR3 is made up of 13 amino acids. Germline CDR1 is MGHDK and CDR2 is SYGVNS. Deletions cut 3 bases from V and 6 bases from J, with 12 bases between.

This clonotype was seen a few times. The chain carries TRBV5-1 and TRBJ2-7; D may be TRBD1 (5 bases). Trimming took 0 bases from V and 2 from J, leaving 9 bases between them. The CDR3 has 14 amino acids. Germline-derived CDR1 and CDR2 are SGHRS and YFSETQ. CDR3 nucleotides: TGCGCCAGCAGCTTGGGACAGCAGACCTACGAGCAGTACTTC. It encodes CASSLGQQTYEQYF.

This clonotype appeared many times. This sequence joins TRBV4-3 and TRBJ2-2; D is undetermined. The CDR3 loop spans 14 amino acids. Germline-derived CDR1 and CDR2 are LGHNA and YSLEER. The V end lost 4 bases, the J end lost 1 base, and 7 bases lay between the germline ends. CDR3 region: CASSREVNTGELFF. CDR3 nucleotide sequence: TGCGCCAGCAGCCGAGAGGTGAACACCGGGGAGCTGTTTTTT.

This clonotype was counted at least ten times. Written as DNA, the CDR3 is TGTGCCAGCAGTTACTCTCCATGGTTTGGCTACACCTTC. Protein product: CASSYSPWFGYTF. The chain employs TRBV6-2 or TRBV6-3 and TRBJ1-2, with D uncertain. Looked up from germline, CDR1 is MNHEY and CDR2 is SVGEGT. With 0 bases removed from V and 7 bases from J, the gap between germline ends came to 9 bases. This CDR3 spans 13 amino acids.

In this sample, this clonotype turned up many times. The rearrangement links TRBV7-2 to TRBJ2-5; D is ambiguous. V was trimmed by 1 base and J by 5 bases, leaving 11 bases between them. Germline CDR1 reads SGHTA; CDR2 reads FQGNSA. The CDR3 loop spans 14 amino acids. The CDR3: CASSLVFSKETQYF. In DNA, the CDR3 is TGTGCCAGCAGCTTAGTTTTTTCTAAGGAGACCCAGTACTTC.

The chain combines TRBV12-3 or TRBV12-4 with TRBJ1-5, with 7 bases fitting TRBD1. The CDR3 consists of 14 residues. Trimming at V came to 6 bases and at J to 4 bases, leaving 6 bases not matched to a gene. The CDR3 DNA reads TGTGCCAGCAGCCTTGGACAGGAAAATCAGCCCCAGCATTTT. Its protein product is CASSLGQENQPQHF.

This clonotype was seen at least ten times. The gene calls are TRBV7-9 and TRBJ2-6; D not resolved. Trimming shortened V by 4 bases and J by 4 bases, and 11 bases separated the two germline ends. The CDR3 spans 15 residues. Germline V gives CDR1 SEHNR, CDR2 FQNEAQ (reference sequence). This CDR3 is CASSSPNVGANVLTF. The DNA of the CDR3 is TGTGCCAGCAGCTCCCCAAATGTCGGGGCCAACGTCCTGACTTTC.

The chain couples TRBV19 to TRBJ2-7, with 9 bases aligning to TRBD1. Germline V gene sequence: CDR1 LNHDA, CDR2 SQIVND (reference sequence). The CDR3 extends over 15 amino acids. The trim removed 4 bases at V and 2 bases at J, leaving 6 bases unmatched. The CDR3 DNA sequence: TGTGCCAGTAGTAATCCGGGACAGGGCACCTACGAGCAGTACTTC. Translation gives CASSNPGQGTYEQYF.

CDR3 sequence: CASSLAGEPYEQYF. DNA of the CDR3: TGTGCCAGCAGCTTAGCAGGGGAACCCTACGAGCAGTACTTC. The V gene is TRBV7-2, the J gene TRBJ2-7; weak D call: TRBD1 (5 bases). Germline CDR1 reads SGHTA; CDR2 reads FQGNSA. Deletions cut 0 bases from V and 2 bases from J, with 8 bases between. The CDR3 sequence is 14 residues long.

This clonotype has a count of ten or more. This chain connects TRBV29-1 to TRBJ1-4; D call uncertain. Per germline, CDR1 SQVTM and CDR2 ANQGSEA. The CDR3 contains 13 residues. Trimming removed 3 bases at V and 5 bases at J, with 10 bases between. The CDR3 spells CSVDVRGNEKLFF. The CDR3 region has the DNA TGCAGCGTTGACGTCAGAGGAAATGAAAAACTGTTTTTT.

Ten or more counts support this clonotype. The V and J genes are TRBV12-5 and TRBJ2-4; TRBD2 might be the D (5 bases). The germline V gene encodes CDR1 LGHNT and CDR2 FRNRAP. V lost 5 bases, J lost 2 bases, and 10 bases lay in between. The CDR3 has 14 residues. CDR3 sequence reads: CASGKSGSKNIQYF. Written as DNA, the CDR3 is TGTGCTAGTGGTAAATCGGGGTCCAAAAACATTCAGTACTTC.

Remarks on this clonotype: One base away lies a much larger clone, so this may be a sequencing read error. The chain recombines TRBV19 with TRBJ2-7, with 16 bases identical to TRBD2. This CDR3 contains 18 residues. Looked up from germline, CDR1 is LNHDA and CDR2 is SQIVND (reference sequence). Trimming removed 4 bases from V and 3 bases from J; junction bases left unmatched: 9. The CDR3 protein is CASSRNMGLAGGNYEQYF. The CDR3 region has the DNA TGTGCCAGTAGTAGAAACATGGGACTAGCGGGAGGGAACTACGAGCAGTACTTC.